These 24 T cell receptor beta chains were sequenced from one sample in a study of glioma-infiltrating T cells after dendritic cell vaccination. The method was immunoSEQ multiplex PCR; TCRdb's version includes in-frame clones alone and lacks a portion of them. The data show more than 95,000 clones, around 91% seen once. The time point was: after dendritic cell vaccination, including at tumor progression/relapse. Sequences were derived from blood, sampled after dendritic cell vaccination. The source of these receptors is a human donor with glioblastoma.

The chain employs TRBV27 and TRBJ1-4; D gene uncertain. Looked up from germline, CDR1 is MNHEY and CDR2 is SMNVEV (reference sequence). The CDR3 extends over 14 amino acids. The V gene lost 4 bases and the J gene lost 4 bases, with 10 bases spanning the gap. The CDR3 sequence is CASSSAGYNEKLFF. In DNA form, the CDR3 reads TGTGCCAGCAGTTCGGCAGGATATAATGAAAAACTGTTTTTT.

The CDR3 DNA reads TGCGCCAGCAGGTTACTGGCGGACACGGATAATTCACCCCTCCACTTT. Translating gives CASRLLADTDNSPLHF. The chain joins TRBV4-1 to TRBJ1-6, with D possibly TRBD1 on 5 matching bases. Trimming stripped 6 bases from V and 5 bases from J, with 17 bases between. The germline V gene encodes CDR1 MGHRA and CDR2 YSYEKL. The CDR3 sequence is 16 residues long.

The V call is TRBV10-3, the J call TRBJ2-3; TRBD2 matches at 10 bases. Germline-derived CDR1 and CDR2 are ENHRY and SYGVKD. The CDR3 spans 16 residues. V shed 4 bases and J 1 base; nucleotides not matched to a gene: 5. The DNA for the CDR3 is TGTGCCATCAGTGGGGTCACTAGCGGGGGCACAGATACGCAGTATTTT. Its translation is CAISGVTSGGTDTQYF.

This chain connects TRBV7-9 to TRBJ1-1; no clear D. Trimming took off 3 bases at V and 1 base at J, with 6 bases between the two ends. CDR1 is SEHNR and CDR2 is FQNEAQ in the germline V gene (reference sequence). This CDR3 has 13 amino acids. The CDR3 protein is CASSFTANTEAFF. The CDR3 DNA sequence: TGTGCCAGCAGCTTTACAGCGAACACTGAAGCTTTCTTT.

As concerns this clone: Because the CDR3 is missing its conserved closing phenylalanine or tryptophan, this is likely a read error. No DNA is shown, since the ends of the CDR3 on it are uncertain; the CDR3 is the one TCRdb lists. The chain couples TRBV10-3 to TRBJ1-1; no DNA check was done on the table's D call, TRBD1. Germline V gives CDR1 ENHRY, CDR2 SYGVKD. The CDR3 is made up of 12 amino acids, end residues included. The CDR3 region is CAISGVEQATGI.

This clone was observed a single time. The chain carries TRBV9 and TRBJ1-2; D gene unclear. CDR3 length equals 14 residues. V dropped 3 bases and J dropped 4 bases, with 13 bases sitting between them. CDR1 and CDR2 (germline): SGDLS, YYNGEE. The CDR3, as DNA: TGTGCCAGCAGCGGTCCGGGAACTGGCTATGGCTACACCTTC. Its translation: CASSGPGTGYGYTF.

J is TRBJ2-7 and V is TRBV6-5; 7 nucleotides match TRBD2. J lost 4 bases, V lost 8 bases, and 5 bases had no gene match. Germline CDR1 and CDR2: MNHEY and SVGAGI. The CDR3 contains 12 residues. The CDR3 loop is CASGGGNYEQYF. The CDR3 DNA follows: TGTGCCAGCGGGGGGGGGAATTACGAGCAGTACTTC.

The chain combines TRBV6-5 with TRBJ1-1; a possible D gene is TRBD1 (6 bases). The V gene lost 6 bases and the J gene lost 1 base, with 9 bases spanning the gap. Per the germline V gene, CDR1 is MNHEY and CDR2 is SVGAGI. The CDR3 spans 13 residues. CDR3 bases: TGTGCCAGCAGCCGAGGGGGGAACACTGAAGCTTTCTTT. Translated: CASSRGGNTEAFF.

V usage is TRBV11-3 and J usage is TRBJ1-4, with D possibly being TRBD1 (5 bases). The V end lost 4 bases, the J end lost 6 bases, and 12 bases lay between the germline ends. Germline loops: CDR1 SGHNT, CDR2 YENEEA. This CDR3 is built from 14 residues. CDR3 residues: CASSSPGGDEKLFF. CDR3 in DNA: TGTGCCAGCAGCTCCCCCGGGGGAGATGAAAAACTGTTTTTT. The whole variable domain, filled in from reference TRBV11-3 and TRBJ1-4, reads EAGVVQSPRYKIIEKKQPVAFWCNPISGHNTLYWYLQNLGQGPELLIRYENEEAVDDSQLPKDRFSAERLKGVDSTLKIQPAELGDSAVYLCASSSPGGDEKLFFGSGTQLSVL.

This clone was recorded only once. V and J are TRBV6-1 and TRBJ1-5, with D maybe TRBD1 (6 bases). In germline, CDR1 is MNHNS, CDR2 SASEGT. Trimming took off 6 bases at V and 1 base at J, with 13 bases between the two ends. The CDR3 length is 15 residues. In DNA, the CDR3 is TGTGCCAGCAGCGGGGGAGGGGGGAGCAATCAGCCCCAGCATTTT. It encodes CASSGGGGSNQPQHF.

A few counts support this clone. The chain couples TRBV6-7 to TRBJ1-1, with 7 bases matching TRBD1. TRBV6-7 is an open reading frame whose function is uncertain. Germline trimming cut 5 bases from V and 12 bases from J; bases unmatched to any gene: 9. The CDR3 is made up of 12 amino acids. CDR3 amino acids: CASSKRGRTTFF. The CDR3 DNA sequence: TGTGCCAGCAGTAAAAGGGGGCGTACGACTTTCTTT.

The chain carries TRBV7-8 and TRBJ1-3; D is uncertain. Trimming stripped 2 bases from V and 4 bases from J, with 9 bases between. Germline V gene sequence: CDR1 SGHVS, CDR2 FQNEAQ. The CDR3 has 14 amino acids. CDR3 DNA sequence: TGTGCCAGCAGCTTAAAAGGGAGGGGAAACACCATATATTTT. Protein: CASSLKGRGNTIYF.

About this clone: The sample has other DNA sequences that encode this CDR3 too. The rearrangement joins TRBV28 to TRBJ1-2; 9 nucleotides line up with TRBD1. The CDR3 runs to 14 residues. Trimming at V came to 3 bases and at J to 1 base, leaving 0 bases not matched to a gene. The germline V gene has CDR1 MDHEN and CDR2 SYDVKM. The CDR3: CASSLGQGNYGYTF. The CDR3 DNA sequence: TGTGCCAGCAGTTTGGGACAGGGTAACTATGGCTACACCTTC.

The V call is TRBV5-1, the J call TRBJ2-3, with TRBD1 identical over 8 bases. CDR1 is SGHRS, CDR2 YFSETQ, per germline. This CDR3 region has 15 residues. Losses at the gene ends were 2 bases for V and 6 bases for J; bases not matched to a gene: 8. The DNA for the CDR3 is TGCGCCAGCAGCTTACAGGGGGTGCTTGGGGATACGCAGTATTTT. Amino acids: CASSLQGVLGDTQYF.

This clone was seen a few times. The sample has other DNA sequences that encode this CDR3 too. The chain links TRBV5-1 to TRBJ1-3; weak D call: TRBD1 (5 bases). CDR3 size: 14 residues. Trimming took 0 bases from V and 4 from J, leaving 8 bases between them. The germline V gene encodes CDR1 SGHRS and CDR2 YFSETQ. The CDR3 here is CASSLAGYGNTIYF. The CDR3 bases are TGCGCCAGCAGCTTGGCAGGGTACGGAAACACCATATATTTT.

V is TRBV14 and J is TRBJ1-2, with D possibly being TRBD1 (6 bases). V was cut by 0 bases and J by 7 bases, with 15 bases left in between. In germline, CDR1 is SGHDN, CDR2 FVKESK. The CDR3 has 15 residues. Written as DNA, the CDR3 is TGTGCCAGCAGCCAAGACGGCAGGGGCGTATTTGGCTACACCTTC. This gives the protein CASSQDGRGVFGYTF.

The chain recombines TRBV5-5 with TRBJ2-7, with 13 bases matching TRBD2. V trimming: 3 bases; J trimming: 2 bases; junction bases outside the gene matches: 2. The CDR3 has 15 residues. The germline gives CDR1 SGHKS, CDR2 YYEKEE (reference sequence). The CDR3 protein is CASSSLAGGPYEQYF. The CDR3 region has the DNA TGTGCCAGCAGCTCACTAGCGGGAGGGCCCTACGAGCAGTACTTC. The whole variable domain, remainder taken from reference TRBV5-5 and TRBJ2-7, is DAGVTQSPTHLIKTRGQQVTLRCSPISGHKSVSWYQQVLGQGPQFIFQYYEKEERGRGNFPDRFSARQFPNYSSELNVNALLLGDSALYLCASSSLAGGPYEQYFGPGTRLTVT.

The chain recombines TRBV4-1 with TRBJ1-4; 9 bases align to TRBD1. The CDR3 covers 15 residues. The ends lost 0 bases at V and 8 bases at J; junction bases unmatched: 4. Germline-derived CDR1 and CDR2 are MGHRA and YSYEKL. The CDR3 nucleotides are TGCGCCAGCAGCCAAGATATAGGGACAGGGGAAAAACTGTTTTTT. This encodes CASSQDIGTGEKLFF.

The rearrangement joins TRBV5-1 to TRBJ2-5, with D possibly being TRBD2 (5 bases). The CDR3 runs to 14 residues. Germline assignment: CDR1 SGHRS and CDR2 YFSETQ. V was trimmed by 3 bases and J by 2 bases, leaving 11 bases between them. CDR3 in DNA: TGCGCCAGCAGCTCCGGGGTTATTCAAGAGACCCAGTACTTC. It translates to CASSSGVIQETQYF.

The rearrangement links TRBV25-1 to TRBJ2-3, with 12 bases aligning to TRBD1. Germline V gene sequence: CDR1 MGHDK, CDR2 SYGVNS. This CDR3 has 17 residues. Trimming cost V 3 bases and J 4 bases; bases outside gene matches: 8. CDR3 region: CASSDVGGQGASDTQYF. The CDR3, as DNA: TGTGCCAGCAGTGACGTAGGGGGACAGGGGGCTTCAGATACGCAGTATTTT.

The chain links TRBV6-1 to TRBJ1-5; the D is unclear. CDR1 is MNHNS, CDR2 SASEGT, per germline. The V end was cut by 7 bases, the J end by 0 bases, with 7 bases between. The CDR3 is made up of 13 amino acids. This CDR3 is CASNTDSNQPQHF. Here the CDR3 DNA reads TGTGCCAGCAACACAGATAGCAATCAGCCCCAGCATTTT.

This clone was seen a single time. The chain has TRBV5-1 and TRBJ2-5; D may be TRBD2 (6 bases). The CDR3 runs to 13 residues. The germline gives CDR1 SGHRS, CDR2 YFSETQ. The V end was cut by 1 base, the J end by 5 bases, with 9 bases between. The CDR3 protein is CASSLWEEETQYF. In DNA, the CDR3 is TGCGCCAGCAGCTTGTGGGAGGAGGAGACCCAGTACTTC.

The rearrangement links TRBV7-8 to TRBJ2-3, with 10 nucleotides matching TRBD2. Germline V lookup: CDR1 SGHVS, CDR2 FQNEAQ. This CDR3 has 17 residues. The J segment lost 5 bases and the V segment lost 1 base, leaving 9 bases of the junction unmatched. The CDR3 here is CASSLGLAGAQGDTQYF. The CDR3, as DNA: TGTGCCAGCAGCTTAGGTCTAGCGGGAGCTCAGGGAGATACGCAGTATTTT.

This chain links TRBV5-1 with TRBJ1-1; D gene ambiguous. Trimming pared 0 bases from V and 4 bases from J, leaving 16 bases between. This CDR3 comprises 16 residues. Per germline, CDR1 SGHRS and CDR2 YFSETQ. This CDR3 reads CASSLEIAEGFTEAFF. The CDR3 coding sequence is TGCGCCAGCAGCTTGGAGATAGCTGAGGGATTCACTGAAGCTTTCTTT.